This entry is about one TCR beta chain. The antigen remains unidentified. The sample belongs to a study of shared clonotypes between healthy human individuals. Produced via immunoSEQ multiplex PCR; TCRdb's table is partial and in-frame only. The table records more than 1 million clones, about 80% of them present only once. The CDR3 length is 14 residues. CDR1 MNHEY and CDR2 SVGAGI come from the germline V gene. The junction had 4 bases not matched to a gene; V was cut back by 6 bases and J by 2 bases. Broader study findings: Sharing across four donors was highest in naive CD4 (around 5%) and lowest in memory CD8 (around 0.4%). Larger estimated richness was generally recorded for naive subsets relative to memory subsets.

Sequencing was done on a sample of memory CD4+ T cells from PBMCs. Subset reported: CD45RA-negative fraction. The sequence came from a young man in good health. Some clones in this sample may be carry-over from other donors' samples. This chain connects TRBV6-5 to TRBJ2-7, with 10 nucleotides matching TRBD2. The CDR3 coding sequence is TGTGCCAGCAGCCCTAGCGGGAGCACCTACGAGCAGTACTTC. It yields the protein CASSPSGSTYEQYF.